This entry describes one TCR beta chain. This sample was included in a study of blood T cell repertoires in COVID-19. The CDR3 has 11 amino acids. The V and J ends lost 10 bases and 9 bases respectively, with 13 bases between them. Germline V CDR1 and CDR2: LNHDA, SQIVND (reference sequence). In the original workflow: The assay estimated nucleated cells by amplifying reference gene primers. Assay used: immunoSEQ multiplex PCR; TCRdb lists only in-frame clones, some missing. V and J calls and clone size are given by that table; D and trimming were obtained from the DNA. This sample has a few hundred thousand clones, with 70% to 90% found just once. Individuals drawn from under 30 US areas were about 18 to 95 years old. Participants reported their clinical history, and cohort assignment relied on those reports. Cohort 3 recovery required two negative PCRs, clearance, or symptom resolution.

Material for sequencing was PBMCs or T cells enriched from blood (not recorded which). This sequence was found in a woman in her twenties or thirties who had recovered from COVID-19. This sequence joins TRBV19 and TRBJ2-1; a weak D match, TRBD2 (6 bases). CDR3 in amino acids: CATYAEGEQFF. CDR3 nucleotide sequence: TGTGCCACCTACGCGGAGGGTGAGCAGTTCTTC. Full variable domain (rest looked up from reference TRBV19 and TRBJ2-1): DGGITQSPKYLFRKEGQNVTLSCEQNLNHDAMYWYRQDPGQGLRLIYYSQIVNDFQKGDIAEGYSVSREKKESFPLTVTSAQKNPTAFYLCATYAEGEQFFGPGTRLTVL.